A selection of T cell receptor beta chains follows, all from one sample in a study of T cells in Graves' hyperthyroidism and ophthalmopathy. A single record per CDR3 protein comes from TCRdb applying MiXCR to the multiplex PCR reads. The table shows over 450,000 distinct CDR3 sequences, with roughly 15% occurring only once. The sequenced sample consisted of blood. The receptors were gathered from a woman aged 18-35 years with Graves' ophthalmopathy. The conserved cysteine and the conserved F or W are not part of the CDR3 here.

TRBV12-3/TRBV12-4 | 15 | ASSKRIGDWKDYEQY
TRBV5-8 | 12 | ASNADRGQETQY
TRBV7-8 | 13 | ASSARDRPGNTIY
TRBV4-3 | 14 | ASSRVGQGEYNEQF
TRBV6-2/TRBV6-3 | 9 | ASSYFTEAF
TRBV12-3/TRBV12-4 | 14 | ASSLAQGRGSYEQY
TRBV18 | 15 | AGSPTGVDWLNQPQH
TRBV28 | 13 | ASSFSRGKKETQY
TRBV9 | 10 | ASSVEDRGYT
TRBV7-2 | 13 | ASSLAHKTGGEQY
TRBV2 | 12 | ASSYEGGGEKLF
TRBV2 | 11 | ASSDWRVYGYT
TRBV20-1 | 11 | SATTGVNQPQH
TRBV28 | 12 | ASRTDSPADTQY
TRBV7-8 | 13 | ASSSRGAPPYEQY
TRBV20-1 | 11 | SASNRENYGYT
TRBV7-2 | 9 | ASSPSGTQY
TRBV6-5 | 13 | ASSYDIGGDYGYT
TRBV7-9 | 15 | ASSLNQAPNAYNEQF
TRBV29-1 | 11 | SVAGVDNSPLH
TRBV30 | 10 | AWNLGQDTQY
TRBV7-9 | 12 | ASSPLSTADTQY
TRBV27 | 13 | ASSFTHQGGAEAF
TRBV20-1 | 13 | SARPPVDTNEKLF
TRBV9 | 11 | ASSVDSGETQY
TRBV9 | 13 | ASSGATSGSNEQF
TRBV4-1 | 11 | ASSQGRAQPQH
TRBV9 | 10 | ASSAIQDEAF
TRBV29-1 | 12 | SVAPDRGSLGYT
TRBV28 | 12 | ASRTTALNTEAF
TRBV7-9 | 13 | ASSLDGQSNQPQH
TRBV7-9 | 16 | ASSPLGGGLAGSGEQF
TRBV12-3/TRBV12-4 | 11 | ASRAGGRQPQH
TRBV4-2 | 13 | ASSQAGLGDTEAF
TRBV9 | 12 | ASSPLPYINEQF
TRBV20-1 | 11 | SARLRGNTEAF
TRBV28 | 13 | ASSLFGGYTYEQY
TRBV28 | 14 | ASSQLGQGEHNEQF
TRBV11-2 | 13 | ASSLDPTVDYEQY
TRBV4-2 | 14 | ASSQVGRDRGTEAF